This T cell receptor beta chain was retrieved from a study of T-cell memory formation after mild COVID-19. Study-wide results and limits: Contracting clones, day 15 to 85, had balanced CD4/CD8, and later expanders favored CD4+. The SARS-CoV-2 specificity of second-wave clones reaching peak at day 37 remained unverified.

In its sample, this clonotype was seen a few times. Its antigen is undetermined. In TCRdb, the 5' RACE reads were re-called with MiXCR into one record per CDR3 protein. The sample lists around 100,000 distinct CDR3 sequences, 22% occurring once. This TCR was sampled from a man between 18 and 29 years old who had mild COVID-19 (a few samples of this study predate the infection). Cell type and time point are not known. The sequenced sample was PBMCs or a T cell subset sorted from them (not recorded which).

In DNA form, the CDR3 reads TGTGCTAGTGGTCTCCTCTGGACTAGCGGGGGGGCCTACAATGAGCAGTTCTTC. Translation gives CASGLLWTSGGAYNEQFF. The chain employs TRBV12-5 and TRBJ2-1, with 15 bases that match TRBD2. CDR1 is LGHNT, CDR2 FRNRAP, per germline. The V segment lost 5 bases and the J segment 2 bases; nucleotides outside the gene matches: 7. CDR3 size: 18 residues.